This T cell receptor beta chain is drawn from a study of Ad26.COV2.S vaccination and SARS-CoV-2 variants (dated by TCRdb to the early 2020s). General notes on the study: Donors in the vaccine arm were drawn from COV1001, a multicentre, randomized, double-blind, placebo-controlled phase I-IIa trial testing Ad26.COV2.S in healthy adults. Participants in the trial were split at random into five groups of five each, receiving low-dose or high-dose Ad26.COV2.S once or twice, or else placebo on both occasions. Sequencing of the TCRbeta repertoire served to evaluate the specificity and breadth of SARS-CoV-2-reactive T cell receptors following Ad26.COV2.S vaccination. Investigators remained blinded to trial group allocation during experiments and outcome assessment. Ad26.COV2.S was administered intramuscularly at a dose of 5x10^10 or 1x10^11 viral particles, either as one shot or as two shots given 56 days apart. The TCR-sequenced set comprised approximately 32 samples: some 19 Ad26.COV2.S vaccine recipients, 5 placebo recipients and 8 SARS-CoV-2 convalescent individuals.

Study-wide conclusions, independent of this receptor: Comparable non-spike TCR breadth was observed between vaccine and placebo recipients, consistent with only spike being contained in the vaccine. The authors noted that total T cell responses may have been underestimated by the TCR breadth and depth analyses. Higher spike-specific TCR breadth was observed in Ad26.COV2.S recipients than in placebo recipients (P = 0.0014). The study was not powered for comparison of responses between vaccine doses or regimens. After vaccination, spike-specific CD8+ and CD4+ T cell responses were reported to show substantial breadth.

The sample's treatment or condition label, in plain terms: some 20 received Ad26.COV2.S at low or high dose, single or two shots; about 5 received placebo; per-sample allocation not given. For vaccine and placebo recipients, repertoires were sequenced using samples collected on day 63 after the first injection. In Cohort 1b, roughly 26 adults aged 18-55 years were enrolled at a single site in Boston, USA, between 29 July and 7 August 2020. Ad26.COV2.S consisted of a replication-incompetent adenovirus type 26 vector by which a prefusion-stabilized SARS-CoV-2 spike protein from the original Wuhan strain was expressed. The immunoSEQ Assay was the method used to sequence TCRbeta CDR3 regions. After extraction, genomic DNA underwent amplification by bias-controlled multiplex PCR, followed by high-throughput sequencing. Processing in the source paper ran as follows. To quantify the absolute abundance of each unique TCRbeta CDR3 region, sequences were collapsed and filtered. T cell fraction was estimated by normalization of TCRbeta template counts to usable DNA, with usable DNA being measured through amplification of reference genes present in all nucleated cells. Repertoire TCRs were annotated as SARS-CoV-2-specific by exact matching of V gene, CDR3 amino acid sequence and J gene to a known reactive TCR set. The reference SARS-CoV-2 TCR set was obtained from MIRA and was filtered for enrichment in COVID-19-positive ImmuneCODE repertoires, whereby public or cross-reactive TCRs were removed. Using the MIRA antigens, annotated TCRs were further analysed by specific ORF or by position within an ORF. Depth was the summed frequency of annotated unique rearrangements, while breadth was defined as annotated unique rearrangements over total unique productive rearrangements. TCR breadth was compared between groups using two-sided Wilcoxon rank-sum tests. Sourced from immuneACCESS, this table was stored by TCRdb with only in-frame sequences that have V and J called. A share of the clones is absent; for the studies checked, an unresolved V gene accounts for under half, and the remainder has no known explanation. V and J calls and clone size come straight from that table; D and trimming were deduced from the DNA. This sample has hundreds of thousands of clones in its table, and approximately 92% of those were observed once. Of the sample, approximately 12% is held by the ten largest clones.

Comment on this clone: The antigen this receptor binds is unknown. The input lacks base qualities; no much larger clone sits a single base away.

Inclusive of the bounding cysteine and phenylalanine, the CDR3 is 16 residues long. Of the read, only the CDR3 DNA is kept; its 48 bases are in frame from base 1. CDR1 and CDR2 are drawn from the germline V gene: SGHTA, FQGNSA. Germline trimming amounts to 7 bases on V and 0 bases on J, with 10 as the count of junction bases outside the gene matches. The rearranged chain carries TRBV7-2 and TRBJ1-1, and 8 bases in between align with TRBD1. This sample comprised peripheral blood, obtained in a trial of Ad26.COV2.S vaccine versus placebo. The sequence was collected from a person between 18 and 60 years old who received the Ad26.COV2.S COVID-19 vaccine or a placebo. The DNA sequence is as follows: TGTGCCAGCACCCCGGGACAGGATTATTTGAACACTGAAGCTTTCTTT. It translates to CASTPGQDYLNTEAFF.